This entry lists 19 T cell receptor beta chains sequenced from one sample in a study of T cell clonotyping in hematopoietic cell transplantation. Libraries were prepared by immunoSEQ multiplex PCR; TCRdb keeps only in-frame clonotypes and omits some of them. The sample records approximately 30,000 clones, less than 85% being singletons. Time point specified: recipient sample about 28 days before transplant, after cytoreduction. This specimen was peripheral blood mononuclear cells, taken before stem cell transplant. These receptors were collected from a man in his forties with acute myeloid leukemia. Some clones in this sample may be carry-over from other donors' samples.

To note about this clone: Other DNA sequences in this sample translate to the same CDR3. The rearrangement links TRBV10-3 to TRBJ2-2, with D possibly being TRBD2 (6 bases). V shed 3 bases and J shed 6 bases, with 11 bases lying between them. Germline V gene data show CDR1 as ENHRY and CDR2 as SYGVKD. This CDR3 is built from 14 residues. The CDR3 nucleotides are TGTGCCATCAGTGACCGCGGGGACCCCGGGGAGCTGTTTTTT. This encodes CAISDRGDPGELFF.

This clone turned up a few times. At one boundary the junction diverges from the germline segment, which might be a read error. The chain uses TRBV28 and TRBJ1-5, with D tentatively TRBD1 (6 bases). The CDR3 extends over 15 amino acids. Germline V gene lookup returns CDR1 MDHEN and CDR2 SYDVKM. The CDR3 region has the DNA TGTGCCAGCAGTTTACGACGCAGGGGCAACCAGCCCCAGCATTTT. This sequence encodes CASSLRRRGNQPQHF.

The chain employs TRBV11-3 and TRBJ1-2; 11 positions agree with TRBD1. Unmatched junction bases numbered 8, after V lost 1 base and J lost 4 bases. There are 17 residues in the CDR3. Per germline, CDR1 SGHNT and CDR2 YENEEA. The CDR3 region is CASSLGAWDRGTYGYTF. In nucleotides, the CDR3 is TGTGCCAGCAGCTTAGGGGCCTGGGACAGGGGGACCTATGGCTACACCTTC.

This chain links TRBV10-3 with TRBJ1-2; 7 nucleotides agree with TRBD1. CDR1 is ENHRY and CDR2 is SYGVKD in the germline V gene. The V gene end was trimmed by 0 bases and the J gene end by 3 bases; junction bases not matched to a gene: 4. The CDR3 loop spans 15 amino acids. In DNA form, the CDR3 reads TGTGCCATCAGTGAGTCCGACAGGGTGGACTATGGCTACACCTTC. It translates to CAISESDRVDYGYTF.

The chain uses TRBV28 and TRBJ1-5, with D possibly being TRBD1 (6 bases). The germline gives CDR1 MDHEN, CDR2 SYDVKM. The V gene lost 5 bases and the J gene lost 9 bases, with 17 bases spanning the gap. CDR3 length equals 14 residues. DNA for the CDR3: TGTGCCAGCAGTCAAGACGACAGGCGGGGGCCCCAGCATTTT. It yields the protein CASSQDDRRGPQHF.

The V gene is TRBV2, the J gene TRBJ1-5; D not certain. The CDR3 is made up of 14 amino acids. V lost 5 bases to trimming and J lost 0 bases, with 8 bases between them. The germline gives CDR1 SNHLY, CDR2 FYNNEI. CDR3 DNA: TGTGCCAGCAGTCTTGGGCATAGCAATCAGCCCCAGCATTTT. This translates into CASSLGHSNQPQHF. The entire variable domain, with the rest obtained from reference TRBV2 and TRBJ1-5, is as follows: EPEVTQTPSHQVTQMGQEVILRCVPISNHLYFYWYRQILGQKVEFLVSFYNNEISEKSEIFDDQFSVERPDGSNFTLKIRSTKLEDSAMYFCASSLGHSNQPQHFGDGTRLSIL.

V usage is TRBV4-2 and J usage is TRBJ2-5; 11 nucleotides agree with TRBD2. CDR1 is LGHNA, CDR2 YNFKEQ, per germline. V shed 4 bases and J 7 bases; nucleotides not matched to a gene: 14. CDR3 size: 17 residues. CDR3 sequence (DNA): TGTGCCAGCAGCCCGAGAAGACTAGCGGGGTCCCGTGGGACCCAGTACTTC. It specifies CASSPRRLAGSRGTQYF.

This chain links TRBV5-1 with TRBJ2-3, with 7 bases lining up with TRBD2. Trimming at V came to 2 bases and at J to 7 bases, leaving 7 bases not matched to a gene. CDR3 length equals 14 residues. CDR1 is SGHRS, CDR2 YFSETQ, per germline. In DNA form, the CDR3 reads TGCGCCAGCAGCTTATCCGGGACTACCTATACGCAGTATTTT. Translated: CASSLSGTTYTQYF.

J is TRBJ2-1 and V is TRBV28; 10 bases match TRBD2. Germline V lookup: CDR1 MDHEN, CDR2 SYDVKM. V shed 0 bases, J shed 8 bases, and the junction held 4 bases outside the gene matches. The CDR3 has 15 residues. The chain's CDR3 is CASSLWPSGSDEQFF. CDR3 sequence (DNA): TGTGCCAGCAGTTTATGGCCTAGCGGGAGTGATGAGCAGTTCTTC.

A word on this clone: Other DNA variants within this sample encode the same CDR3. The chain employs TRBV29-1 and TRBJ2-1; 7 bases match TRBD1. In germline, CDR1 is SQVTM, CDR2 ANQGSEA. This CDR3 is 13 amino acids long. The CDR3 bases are TGCAGTGCCGCCGACAGGGACAGAAATGAGCAGTTCTTC. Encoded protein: CSAADRDRNEQFF.

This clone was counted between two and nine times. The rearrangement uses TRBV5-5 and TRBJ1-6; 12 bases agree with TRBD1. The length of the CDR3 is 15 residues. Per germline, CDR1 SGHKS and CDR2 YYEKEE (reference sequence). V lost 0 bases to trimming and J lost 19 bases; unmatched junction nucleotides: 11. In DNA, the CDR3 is TGTGCCAGCAGCTTGGGATGGGACAGGGGGCGAGGCGGTCACTTT. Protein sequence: CASSLGWDRGRGGHF.

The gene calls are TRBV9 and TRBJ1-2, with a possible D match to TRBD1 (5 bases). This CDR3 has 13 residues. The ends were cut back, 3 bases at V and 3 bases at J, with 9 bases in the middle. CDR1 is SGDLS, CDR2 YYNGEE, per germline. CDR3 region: CASSGGGYYGYTF. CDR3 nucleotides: TGTGCCAGCAGCGGGGGGGGGTACTATGGCTACACCTTC. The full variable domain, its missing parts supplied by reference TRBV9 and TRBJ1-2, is DSGVTQTPKHLITATGQRVTLRCSPRSGDLSVYWYQQSLDQGLQFLIQYYNGEERAKGNILERFSAQQFPDLHSELNLSSLELGDSALYFCASSGGGYYGYTFGSGTRLTVV.

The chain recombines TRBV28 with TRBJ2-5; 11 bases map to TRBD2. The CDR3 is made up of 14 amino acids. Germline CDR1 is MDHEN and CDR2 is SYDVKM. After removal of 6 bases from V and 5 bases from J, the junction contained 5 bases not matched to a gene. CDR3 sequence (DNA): TGTGCCAGCAGGCATAGCGGGGGGGCGGAGACCCAGTACTTC. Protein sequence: CASRHSGGAETQYF.

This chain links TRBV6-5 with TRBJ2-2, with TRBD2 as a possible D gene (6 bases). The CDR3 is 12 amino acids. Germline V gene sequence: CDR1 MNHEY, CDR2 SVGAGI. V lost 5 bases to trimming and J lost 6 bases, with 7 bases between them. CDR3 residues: CASSAGPGELFF. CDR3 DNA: TGTGCCAGCAGTGCGGGGCCCGGGGAGCTGTTTTTT.

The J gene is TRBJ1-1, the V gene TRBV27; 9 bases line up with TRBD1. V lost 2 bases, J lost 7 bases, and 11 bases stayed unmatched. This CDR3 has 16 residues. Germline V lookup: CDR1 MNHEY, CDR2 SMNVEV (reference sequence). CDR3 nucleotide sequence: TGTGCCAGCAGTTTAACCTGGCTAGGGACAGGGAATGAAGCTTTCTTT. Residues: CASSLTWLGTGNEAFF.

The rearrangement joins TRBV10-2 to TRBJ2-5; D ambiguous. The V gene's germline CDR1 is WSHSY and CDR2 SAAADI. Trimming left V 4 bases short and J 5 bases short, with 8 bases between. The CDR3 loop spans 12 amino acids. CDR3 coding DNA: TGCGCCAGCAGTGGCGACACGGAGACCCAGTACTTC. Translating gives CASSGDTETQYF.

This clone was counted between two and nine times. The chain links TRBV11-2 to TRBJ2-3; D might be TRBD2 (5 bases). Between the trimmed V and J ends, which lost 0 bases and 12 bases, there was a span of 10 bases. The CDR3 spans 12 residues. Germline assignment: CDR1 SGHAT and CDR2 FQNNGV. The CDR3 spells CASSLEAGPQYF. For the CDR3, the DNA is TGTGCCAGCAGCTTAGAGGCGGGTCCCCAGTATTTT. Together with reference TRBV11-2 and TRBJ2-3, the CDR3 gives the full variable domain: EAGVAQSPRYKIIEKRQSVAFWCNPISGHATLYWYQQILGQGPKLLIQFQNNGVVDDSQLPKDRFSAERLKGVDSTLKIQPAKLEDSAVYLCASSLEAGPQYFGPGTRLTVL.

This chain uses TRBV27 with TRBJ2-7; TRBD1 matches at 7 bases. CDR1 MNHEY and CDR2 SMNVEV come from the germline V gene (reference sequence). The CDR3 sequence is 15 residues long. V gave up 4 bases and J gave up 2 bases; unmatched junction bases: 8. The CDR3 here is CASSSYRGLTYEQYF. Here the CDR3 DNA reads TGTGCCAGCAGTTCTTACAGGGGCCTAACCTACGAGCAGTACTTC.

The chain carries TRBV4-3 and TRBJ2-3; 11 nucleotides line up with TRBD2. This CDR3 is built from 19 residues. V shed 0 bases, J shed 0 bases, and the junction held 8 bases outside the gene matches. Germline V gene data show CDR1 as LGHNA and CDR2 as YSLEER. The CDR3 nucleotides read TGCGCCAGCAGCCAAGAACTAGCGGGGGCCCTGTGGAGCACAGATACGCAGTATTTT. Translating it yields CASSQELAGALWSTDTQYF.